The following is a T cell receptor (beta chain) sequence with its context. Its antigen is currently not known. The sample holds no much larger clone one base away, and base qualities are not on file. The cohort comprised 550 to 700 healthy bone marrow donors. All cohort members were sampled while nominally healthy, although unrecorded immune exposures were likely present. CMV serostatus was positive for approximately 300 and negative for about 55% of the roughly 670 cohort members, and was not recorded for this donor. A peripheral blood sample was provided by each donor, and peripheral blood mononuclear cells were used for TCR beta sequencing. The Qiagen DNeasy Blood Extraction Kit was used to extract genomic DNA from the blood cell samples. This record comes from a study of cytomegalovirus exposure and HLA in healthy donors listed by TCRdb under 2017. Regarding the study in general: An earlier analysis of around 600 of the donors reported 250 to 350 Gb of sequence data and some 100 million unique TCR beta sequences from roughly 200 million T cells. HLA typing covered class I and class II loci at four-digit resolution. Donor age, sex, ethnicity and CMV serostatus were collected together with the repertoire data. The study aimed to test whether signatures of past pathogen exposure could be identified by cataloging public T cell receptors. A separate validation cohort of roughly 120 different subjects was used in addition to the 666-subject first cohort. All discovery cohort repertoires had been generated on a single sequencing platform. On average, 235,054 unique TCR beta nucleotide sequences were sequenced per donor among 398 genotyped donors of the cohort, with 15% to 20% of those sequences being non-productive. To study patterns of TCR occurrence, a later analysis re-analyzed previously published TCR beta repertoires from 650 to 750 donors and added high-resolution HLA genotyping. Among the 398 genotyped donors, 81% belonged to the genetic ancestry cluster associated with self-reported Caucasian donors. The T cell repertoires of several hundred subjects were profiled by immunosequencing and related to cytomegalovirus serostatus. An earlier analysis of around 640 of the donors used high-throughput TCR beta sequencing to judge whether each TCR beta V gene segment behaved as functional or pseudogenic. Typing coverage varied by locus: roughly 629-630 donors for A, B, C, DRB1 and DQB1; more than 500 for DQA1; around 570 for DPA1; 400 to 480 for DPB1. The study combined high-throughput TCR immunosequencing, statistical association of individual TCRs with disease status, and machine learning to predict cytomegalovirus infection status. Several DR-DQ haplotypes were handled as single units for association and clustering because linkage in the cohort was strong. In a later genetic analysis, genome-wide SNP genotypes for about three fifths of the roughly 670 donors were used, and that subset was treated as a discovery cohort. The later analysis used no new phenotypic data to find candidate immune exposures, relying instead on TCR beta sequences and their occurrence across donors. An early release that covered about 600 HLA-typed donors contained approximately 300 gigabases of sequencing data and tens of millions of unique TCR sequences.

The full study reports these points: Sequencing depth was assumed to be roughly uniform across donors in the presence/absence analyses, though that assumption may not hold. The authors suggested that the approach could potentially be generalized to other disease states and immunological phenotypes. The 87-base-pair reads could not distinguish some IMGT-functional V segments, including TRBV6-2 and TRBV6-3, so those segments were excluded. Only TCR beta chains were sequenced in this cohort, and the absence of alpha or paired-chain data limited detectable features. The only immune exposure information available for the cohort was CMV serostatus. V-gene and J-gene trimming of TCR beta chains was associated with a missense DCLRE1C variant in a later genetic analysis, and the association was replicated in an independent cohort. Compared with the approximately 670-donor mean, donors in an Asian-associated ancestry cluster had fewer N-insertions in productive TCRs, according to a later genetic analysis. In a later analysis, HLA-associated TCR beta chains were found to be more clonally expanded and to have lower generation probabilities than equally common non-associated chains. Because counts were too low, seventeen rarely observed V segments, including chromosome 9 orphons, were excluded from the earlier analysis of some 540 of the donors. In a later analysis, about 16,000 TCR beta sequences were associated with specific HLA alleles at a false discovery rate of 0.05. In vitro tests confirmed that a few of the cytomegalovirus-associated TCR beta chains recognize cytomegalovirus antigens. Correlated functional status among segregating V segments might reflect linkage disequilibrium, but an unknown experimental factor could not be ruled out. Because HLA typing was unavailable for some donors at each locus, only the typed subset was used in association tests. A further reported finding was that TCR beta sequences accurately predicted the HLA-A and HLA-B alleles for most subjects in the first cohort. The study gave a list of 150 to 200 TCR beta chains associated with cytomegalovirus. A later analysis reported that several top co-occurrence clusters appeared linked to parvovirus B19, influenza, CMV and Epstein-Barr virus. According to a later analysis, TCR association rates differed among HLA loci, with DRB1 alleles showing the most associated TCRs and HLA-C alleles showing the fewest. In an earlier analysis of around 600 of the donors, most TCR beta V segments were observed in productive rearrangements about 87% or about 30% of the time, broadly matching IMGT annotations. A cluster of highly shared sequence variants was judged likely to represent a technical artifact of the sequencing pipeline. Across donors, most TCR sequences were observed very rarely, whereas some public TCRs were present in many individuals. The classifier was reported to diagnose cytomegalovirus status with high specificity and sensitivity in both the original cohort and the validation cohort. Strong co-occurrence of HLA alleles, especially DR and DQ, made assigning TCR associations to individual alleles difficult. Most CMV-associated TCR beta chains appeared to be HLA-restricted in a later analysis, and the HLA associations seemed to be driven largely by CMV exposure.

Trimming leaves V shorter by 3 bases and J shorter by 0 bases, with the junction holding 7 bases beyond the gene matches. From the germline V gene, CDR1 is KGHSH and CDR2 is LQKENI. From the cysteine through the phenylalanine, the CDR3 covers 17 amino acids. This entry keeps only the CDR3 DNA: 51 bases, framed from base 1. The method behind the library was the immunoSEQ multiplex PCR assay. For the multiplex PCR, a mixture combining 60 forward primers for TCR Vbeta segments and 13 reverse primers for TCR Jbeta segments was used. The CDR3 region of rearranged TCR beta genes was amplified from genomic DNA with a multiplex PCR assay. The Illumina HiSeq System was used to sequence the amplified TCR beta libraries as 87-base-pair reads. The paper's processing steps were these. A later analysis tallied some 79 million unique TCR beta chains across the 640 or so repertoires, and approximately 9.9 million of those chains were shared by two or more donors. Raw reads were error-corrected and collapsed into unique sequences with a nearest-neighbor algorithm that merged closely related sequences to remove PCR and sequencing errors. V, D and J gene segments were assigned by aligning CDR3 sequences to IMGT reference sequences. For a sequence to be retained, a match of at least six nucleotides to both a V gene segment and a J gene segment was required. A rearrangement was called productive if the CDR3 had no stop codons and remained in frame with V and J, and every other rearrangement was called non-productive. Following IMGT convention, CDR3 was defined as the stretch from the second conserved V-encoded cysteine to the conserved J-encoded phenylalanine. Sequences without an unambiguous match to a single V gene segment were excluded from the earlier analysis of approximately 560 of the donors. In an earlier analysis of approximately 590 of the donors, V segments were called functional above 56.7% productive rearrangements and were called segregating when the between-donor standard deviation exceeded 5%. A statistical classification framework was built for diagnosing cytomegalovirus status from the catalog of TCR beta chain sequences. V and J gene assignment, in a later analysis, came from comparing TCR nucleotide sequences with IMGT/GENE-DB human TR gene sequences. Using the TCRdist pipeline, a later analysis assigned CDR3 sequences along with most-parsimonious VDJ recombination scenarios. In a later analysis, each TCR beta chain was defined by its CDR3 amino acid sequence together with its V-gene family, and reads without a unique V-gene family were excluded. In a later analysis, some 600 highly shared, low-generation-probability nucleotide sequences were removed to address suspected cross-contamination and a sequencing artifact. A later analysis calculated a clonal expansion index for each public chain from normalized within-repertoire ranks of inferred template counts. In a later analysis, generation probabilities were computed using a VDJ recombination model fitted to out-of-frame rearrangements, and the results were checked against IGoR. In a later analysis, hypergeometric tests were used to score TCR-TCR, TCR-HLA and TCR-CMV co-occurrence, with a repertoire-size bias correction applied to TCR pairs. A later analysis estimated false discovery rates by permuting HLA or CMV assignments 20 times. A later analysis grouped co-occurring TCRs with DBSCAN, adding TCRdist sequence similarity when clustering within HLA-allele-positive subsets. Repertoires with fewer than 30,000 or more than 120,000 public chains, plus five repertoires with anomalous nucleotide sharing, were excluded from co-occurrence clustering. The table comes from immuneACCESS by way of TCRdb, which keeps in-frame sequences with V and J called. Part of the clones is missing from these tables; in studies checked, under half for an unresolved V gene and the rest for unknown reasons. The V and J calls and clone size are taken from that table; D and trimming were inferred from the DNA. This sample comprises about 70,000 clones, around 70% of them detected only once. Together, the top ten hold 9.5% to 12% of the sample.

The sequence was collected from a human donor in good health. The chain is made from TRBV18 and TRBJ2-2; 7 nucleotides in the junction match TRBD1. Material: PBMCs. The CDR3 here reads CASSPFGTVANTGELFF. Read as DNA, the sequence is TGTGCCAGCTCACCCTTCGGGACAGTCGCGAACACCGGGGAGCTGTTTTTT.